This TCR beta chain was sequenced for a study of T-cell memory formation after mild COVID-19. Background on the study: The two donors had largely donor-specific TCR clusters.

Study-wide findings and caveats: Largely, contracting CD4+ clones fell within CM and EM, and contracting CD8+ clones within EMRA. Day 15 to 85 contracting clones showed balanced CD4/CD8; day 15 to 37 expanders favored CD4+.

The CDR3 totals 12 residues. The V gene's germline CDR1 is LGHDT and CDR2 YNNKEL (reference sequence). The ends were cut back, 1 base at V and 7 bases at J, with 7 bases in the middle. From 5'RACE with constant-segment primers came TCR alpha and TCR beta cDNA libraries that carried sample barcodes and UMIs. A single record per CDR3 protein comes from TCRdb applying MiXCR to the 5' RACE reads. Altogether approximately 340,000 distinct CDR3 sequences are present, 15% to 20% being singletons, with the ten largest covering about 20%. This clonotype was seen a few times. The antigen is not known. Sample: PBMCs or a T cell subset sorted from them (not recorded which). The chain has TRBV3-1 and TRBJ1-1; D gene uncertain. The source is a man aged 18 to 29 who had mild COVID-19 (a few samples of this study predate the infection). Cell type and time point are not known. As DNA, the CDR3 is TGTGCCAGCAGCCAAGCCGAACGTGAAGCTTTCTTT. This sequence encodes CASSQAEREAFF.